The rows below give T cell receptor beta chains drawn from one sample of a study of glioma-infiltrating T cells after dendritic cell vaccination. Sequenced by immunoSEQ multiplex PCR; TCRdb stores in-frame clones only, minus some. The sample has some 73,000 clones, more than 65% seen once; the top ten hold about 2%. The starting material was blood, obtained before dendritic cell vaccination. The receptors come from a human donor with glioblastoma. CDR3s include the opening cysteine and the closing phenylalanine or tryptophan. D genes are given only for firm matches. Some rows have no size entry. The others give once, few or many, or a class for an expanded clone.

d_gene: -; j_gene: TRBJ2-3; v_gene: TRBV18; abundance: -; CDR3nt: TGTGCCAGCTCACCGGCCTCGGGGGCAGATACGCAGTATTTT; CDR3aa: CASSPASGADTQYF
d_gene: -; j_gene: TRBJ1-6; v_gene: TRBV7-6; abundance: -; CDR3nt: TGTGCCAGCAGCTTTCAGGGGAGTTCACCCCTCCACTTT; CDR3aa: CASSFQGSSPLHF
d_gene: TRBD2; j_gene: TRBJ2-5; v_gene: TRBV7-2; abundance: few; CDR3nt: TGTGCCAGCAGCTTAGTGCGGGGGGCCGCAGAGACCCAGTACTTC; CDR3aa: CASSLVRGAAETQYF
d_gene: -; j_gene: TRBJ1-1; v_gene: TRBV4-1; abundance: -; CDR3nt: TGCGCCAGCAGCCAAGACCGGGGGGCCACTGAAGCTTTCTTT; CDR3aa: CASSQDRGATEAFF
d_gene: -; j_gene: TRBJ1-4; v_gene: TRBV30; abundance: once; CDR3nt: TGTGCCTGGAGTCAGGGGTTGGGAGAAAAACTGTTTTTT; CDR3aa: CAWSQGLGEKLFF
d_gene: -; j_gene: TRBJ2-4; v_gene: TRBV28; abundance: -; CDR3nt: TGTGCCAGCAGCCCCCCCTCCCGGGACAAAAACATTCAGTACTTC; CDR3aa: CASSPPSRDKNIQYF
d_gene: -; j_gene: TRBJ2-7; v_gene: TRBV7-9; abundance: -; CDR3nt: TGTGCCAGCAGCTTAGACAGCTCCTACGAGCAGTACTTC; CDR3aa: CASSLDSSYEQYF
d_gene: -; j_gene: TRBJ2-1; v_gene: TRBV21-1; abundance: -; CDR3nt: TGTGCCAGCAGCAATAACCCTACCGGGACTATCCATAGTGAGCAGTTCTTC; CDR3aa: CASSNNPTGTIHSEQFF
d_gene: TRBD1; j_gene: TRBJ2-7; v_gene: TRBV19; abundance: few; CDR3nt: TGTGCCAGTACCCCCCGGGACAGGAAAGTTTACGAGCAGTACTTC; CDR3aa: CASTPRDRKVYEQYF
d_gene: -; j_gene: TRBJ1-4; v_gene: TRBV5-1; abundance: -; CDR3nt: TGCGCCAGCAGCTTGGATGGGGGGGGTGAAAAACTGTTTTTT; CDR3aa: CASSLDGGGEKLFF
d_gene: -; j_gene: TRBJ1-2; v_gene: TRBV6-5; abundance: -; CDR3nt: TGTGCCAGCAGTTACTCGCGCGCAGGGTGGAAATATGGCTACACCTTC; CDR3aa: CASSYSRAGWKYGYTF
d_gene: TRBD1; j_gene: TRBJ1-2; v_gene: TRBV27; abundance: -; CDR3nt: TGTGCCAGCAGTCGCTTAACGACAGGGGGCACCCTCTATGGCTACACCTTC; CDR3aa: CASSRLTTGGTLYGYTF
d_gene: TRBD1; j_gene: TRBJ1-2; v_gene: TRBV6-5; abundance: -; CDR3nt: TGTGCCAGCAGCCTAAACCGGGACAGGGGATATGGCTACACCTTC; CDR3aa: CASSLNRDRGYGYTF
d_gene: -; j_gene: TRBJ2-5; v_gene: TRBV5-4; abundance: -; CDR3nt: TGTGCCAGCAGCTTGCGGCAGGCCCCTGAAGAGACCCAGTACTTC; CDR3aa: CASSLRQAPEETQYF
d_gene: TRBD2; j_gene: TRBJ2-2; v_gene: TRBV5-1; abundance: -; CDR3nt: TGCGCCAGCAGCCCCTCCCCGGGACTAAACACCGGGGAGCTGTTTTTT; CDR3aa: CASSPSPGLNTGELFF
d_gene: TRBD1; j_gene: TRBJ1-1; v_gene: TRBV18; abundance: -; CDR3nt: TGTGCCAGCTCACCCGGACAGGGGGCGATGAACACTGAAGCTTTCTTT; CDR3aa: CASSPGQGAMNTEAFF
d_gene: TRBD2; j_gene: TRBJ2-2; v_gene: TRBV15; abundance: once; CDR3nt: TGTGCCACCAGCCCAACTCCGGGACTAGCCCGAGACACCGGGGAGCTGTTTTTT; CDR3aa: CATSPTPGLARDTGELFF
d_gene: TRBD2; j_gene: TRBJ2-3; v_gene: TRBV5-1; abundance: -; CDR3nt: TGCGCCAGCAGCTTTGCCTATTTAGCGGGAGGGGAAGATACGCAGTATTTT; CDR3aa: CASSFAYLAGGEDTQYF
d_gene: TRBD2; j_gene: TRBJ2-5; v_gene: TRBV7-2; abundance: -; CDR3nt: TGTGCCAGCAGCTTAGGGGCGGGAGGGGCGGGGACCCAGTACTTC; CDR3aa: CASSLGAGGAGTQYF
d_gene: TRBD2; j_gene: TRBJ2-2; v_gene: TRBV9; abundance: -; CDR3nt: TGTGCCAGCTCCGGGACTAGCGGGGGGGCCGGGGAGCTGTTTTTT; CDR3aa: CASSGTSGGAGELFF
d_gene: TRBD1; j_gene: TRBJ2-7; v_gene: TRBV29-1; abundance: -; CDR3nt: TGCAGCGTTACCGGGACAGGGGACTACGAGCAGTACTTC; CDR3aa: CSVTGTGDYEQYF
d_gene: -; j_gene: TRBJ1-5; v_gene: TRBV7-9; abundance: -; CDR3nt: TGTGCCAGCAGCATAGACAGGAACTATCAGCCCCAGCATTTT; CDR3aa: CASSIDRNYQPQHF
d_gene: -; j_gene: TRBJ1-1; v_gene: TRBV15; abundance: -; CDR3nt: TGTGCCACCACCTCTCAGATGAACACTGAAGCTTTCTTT; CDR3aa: CATTSQMNTEAFF
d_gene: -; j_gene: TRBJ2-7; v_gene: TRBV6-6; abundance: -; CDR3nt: TGTGCCAGCAGTTACAGCGGACAGAGCTCCTACGAGCAGTACTTC; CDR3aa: CASSYSGQSSYEQYF
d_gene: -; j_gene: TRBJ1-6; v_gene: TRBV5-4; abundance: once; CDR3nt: TGTGCCAGCAGCTTGGTACCCGGGGGAATACAATCACCCCTCCACTTT; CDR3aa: CASSLVPGGIQSPLHF
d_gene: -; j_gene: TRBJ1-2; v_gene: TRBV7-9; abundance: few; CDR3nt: TGTGCCAGCAGGTCCATTGAGGTCGAGGGCTACACCTTC; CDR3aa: CASRSIEVEGYTF
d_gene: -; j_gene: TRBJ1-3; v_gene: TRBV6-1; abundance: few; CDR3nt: TGTGCCAGCAGTGAAGCACAGGTCGGAAACACCATATATTTT; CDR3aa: CASSEAQVGNTIYF
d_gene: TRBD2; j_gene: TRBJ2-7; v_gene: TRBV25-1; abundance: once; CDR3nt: TGTGCCAGCAGTGAGCTCCCCGGAGCGGGGAGGAGCTCCTACGAGCAGTACTTC; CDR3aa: CASSELPGAGRSSYEQYF
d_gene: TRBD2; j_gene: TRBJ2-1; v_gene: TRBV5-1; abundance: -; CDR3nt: TGCGCCAGCAGCTGGACTAGCGGGGTCTACAATGAGCAGTTCTTC; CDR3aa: CASSWTSGVYNEQFF
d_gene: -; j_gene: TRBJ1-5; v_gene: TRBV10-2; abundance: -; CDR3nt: TGCGCCAGCAGTAGTCAGGGGAATCAGCCCCAGCATTTT; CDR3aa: CASSSQGNQPQHF
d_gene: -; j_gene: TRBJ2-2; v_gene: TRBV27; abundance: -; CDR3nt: TGTGCCAGCAGTTTACGCGGGACAGCCGGGGAGCTGTTTTTT; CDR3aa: CASSLRGTAGELFF
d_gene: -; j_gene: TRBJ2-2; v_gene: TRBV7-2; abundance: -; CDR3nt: TGTGCCAGCAGCTCCCCTGGGTGGAGCTGGAACACCGGGGAGCTGTTTTTT; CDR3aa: CASSSPGWSWNTGELFF
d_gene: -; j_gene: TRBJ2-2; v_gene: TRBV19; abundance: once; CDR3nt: TGTGCCAGTAGTATAGCTCGGGGGGCCGGTACCGGGGAGCTGTTTTTT; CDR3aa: CASSIARGAGTGELFF
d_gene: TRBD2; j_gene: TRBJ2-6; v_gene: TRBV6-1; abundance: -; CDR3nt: TGTGCCAGCAGAGAAACAAGCGGGAGTCCTGGGGCCAACGTCCTGACTTTC; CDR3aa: CASRETSGSPGANVLTF
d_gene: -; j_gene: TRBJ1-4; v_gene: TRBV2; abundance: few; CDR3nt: TGTGCCAGCAGAGACTTAGCAACTAATGAAAAACTGTTTTTT; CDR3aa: CASRDLATNEKLFF
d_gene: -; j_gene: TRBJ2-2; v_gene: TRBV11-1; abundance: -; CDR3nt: TGTGCCAGCAGTCAGGCATTGTACACCGGGGAGCTGTTTTTT; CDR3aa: CASSQALYTGELFF
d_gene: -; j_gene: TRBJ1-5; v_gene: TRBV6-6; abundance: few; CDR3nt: TGTGCCAGCAGTCAGGGATTCAATCAGCCCCAGCATTTT; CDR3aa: CASSQGFNQPQHF
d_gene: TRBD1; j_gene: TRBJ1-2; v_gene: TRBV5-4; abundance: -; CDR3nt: TGTGCCAGCAGTCTGCCGGGACAGGGGGGCTACACCTTC; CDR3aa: CASSLPGQGGYTF
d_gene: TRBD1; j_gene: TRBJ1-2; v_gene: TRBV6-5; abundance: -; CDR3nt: TGTGCCAGCAGTTATCCAGGACAGGGGACACGCGGCTACACCTTC; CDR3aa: CASSYPGQGTRGYTF
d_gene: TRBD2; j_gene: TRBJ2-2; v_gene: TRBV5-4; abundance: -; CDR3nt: TGTGCCAGCAGTACTGCCGGGACTACGACCGGGGAGCTGTTTTTT; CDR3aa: CASSTAGTTTGELFF
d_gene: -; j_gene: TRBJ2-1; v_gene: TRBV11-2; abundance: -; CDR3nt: TGTGCCAGCAGCTTAGTCAGATACAATGAGCAGTTCTTC; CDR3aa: CASSLVRYNEQFF
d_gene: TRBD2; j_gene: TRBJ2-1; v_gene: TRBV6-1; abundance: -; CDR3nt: TGTGCCAGCAGTGGATCCGGGACTAGCGGGGGCCGGAATGAGCAGTTCTTC; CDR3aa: CASSGSGTSGGRNEQFF
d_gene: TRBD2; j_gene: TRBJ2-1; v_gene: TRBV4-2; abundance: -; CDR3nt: TGTGCCAGCAGCCAGACACTAGCGGGAACCTACAATGAGCAGTTCTTC; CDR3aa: CASSQTLAGTYNEQFF
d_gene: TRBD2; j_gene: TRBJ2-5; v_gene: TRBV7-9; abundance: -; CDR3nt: TGTGCCAGCAGCGACGGACTAGCGGGAGTAGAGACCCAGTACTTC; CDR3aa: CASSDGLAGVETQYF
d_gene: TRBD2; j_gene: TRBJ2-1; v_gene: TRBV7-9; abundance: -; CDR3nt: TGTGCCAGCAGCCCCAAGGCTAGCGGGGGATTTGAGCAGTTCTTC; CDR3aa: CASSPKASGGFEQFF
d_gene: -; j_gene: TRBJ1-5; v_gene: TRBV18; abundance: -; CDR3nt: TGTGCCAGCTCTCAAACAGGGATCGGCAATCAGCCCCAGCATTTT; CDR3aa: CASSQTGIGNQPQHF
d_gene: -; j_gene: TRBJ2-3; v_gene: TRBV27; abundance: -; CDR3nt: TGTGCCAGCAGTTTATCGGGCGGGGCGTACACAGATACGCAGTATTTT; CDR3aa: CASSLSGGAYTDTQYF
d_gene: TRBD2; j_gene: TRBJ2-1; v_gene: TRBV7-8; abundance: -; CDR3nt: TGTGCCAGCAGCTTAGCGCCGGGACTAGAGTACAATGAGCAGTTCTTC; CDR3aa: CASSLAPGLEYNEQFF
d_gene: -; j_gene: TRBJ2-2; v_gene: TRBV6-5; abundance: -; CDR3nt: TGTGCCAGCAGTTCGTACACCGGGGAGCTGTTTTTT; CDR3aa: CASSSYTGELFF
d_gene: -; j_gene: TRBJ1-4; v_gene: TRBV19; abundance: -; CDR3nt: TGTGCCAGTAGTAAGTCGACTGGAGTTGCAACTAATGAAAAACTGTTTTTT; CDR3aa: CASSKSTGVATNEKLFF
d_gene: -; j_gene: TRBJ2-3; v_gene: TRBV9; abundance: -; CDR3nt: TGTGCCAGCAGCGTAGGCGCGAACCATGGCACAGATACGCAGTATTTT; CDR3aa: CASSVGANHGTDTQYF
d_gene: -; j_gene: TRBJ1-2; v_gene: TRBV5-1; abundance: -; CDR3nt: TGCGCCAGCAGCTTGAGCGGGACTAACTATGGCTACACCTTC; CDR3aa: CASSLSGTNYGYTF
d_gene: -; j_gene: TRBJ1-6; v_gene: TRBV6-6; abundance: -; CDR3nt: TGTGCCAGCAGTTCGACAGTTTCGTATAATTCACCCCTCCACTTC; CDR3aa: CASSSTVSYNSPLHF
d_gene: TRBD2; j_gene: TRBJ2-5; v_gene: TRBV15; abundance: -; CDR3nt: TGTGCCACCATGCTAGCGGGAGGGGAGACCCAGTACTTC; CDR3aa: CATMLAGGETQYF
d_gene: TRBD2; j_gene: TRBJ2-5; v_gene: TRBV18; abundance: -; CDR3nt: TGTGCCAGCTCCCCTCTAGCGGGAGGAGAGACCCAGTACTTC; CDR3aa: CASSPLAGGETQYF
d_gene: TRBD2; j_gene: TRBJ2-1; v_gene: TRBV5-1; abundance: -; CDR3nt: TGCGCCAGCAGCTGGGGACTAGCGGGAGGGGCGAATGAGCAGTTCTTC; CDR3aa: CASSWGLAGGANEQFF
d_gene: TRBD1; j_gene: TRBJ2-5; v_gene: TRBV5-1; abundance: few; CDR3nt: TGCGCCAGCAGCTTGGAACCGGGACAGAACAACTTACAAGAGACCCAGTACTTC; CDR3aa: CASSLEPGQNNLQETQYF